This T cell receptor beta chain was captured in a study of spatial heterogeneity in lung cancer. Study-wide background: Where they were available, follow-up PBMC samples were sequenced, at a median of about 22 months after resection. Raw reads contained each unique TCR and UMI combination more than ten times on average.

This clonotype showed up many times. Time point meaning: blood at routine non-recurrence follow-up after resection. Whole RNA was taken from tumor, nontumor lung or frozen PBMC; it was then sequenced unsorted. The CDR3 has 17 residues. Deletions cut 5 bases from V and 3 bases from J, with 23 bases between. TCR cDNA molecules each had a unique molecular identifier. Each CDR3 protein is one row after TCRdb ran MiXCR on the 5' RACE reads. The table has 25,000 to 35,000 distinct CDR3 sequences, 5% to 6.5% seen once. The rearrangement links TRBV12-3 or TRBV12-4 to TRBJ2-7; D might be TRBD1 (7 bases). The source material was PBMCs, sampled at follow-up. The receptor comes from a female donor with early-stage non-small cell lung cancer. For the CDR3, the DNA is TGTGCCAGCAGTGACGTTCCTAACAGGGGACTGAGCTACGAGCAGTACTTC. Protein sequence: CASSDVPNRGLSYEQYF.